What follows describes a single T cell receptor beta chain. The antigen remains unidentified. V lost 5 bases and J lost 4, with 6 bases in between. The V gene's germline CDR1 is SEHNR and CDR2 FQNEAQ (reference sequence). The CDR3 covers 13 residues. This entry comes from a study of neurological immune-mediated disorders. Study-level results: Private repertoires in all groups were suggested, as expanded clones shared no CDR3 amino acid sequences across subjects.

The cDNA came from 5'RACE, which used 10-nucleotide random UMIs. TCRdb independently ran MiXCR on the 5' RACE reads; one entry per CDR3 protein. Among roughly 25,000 distinct CDR3 sequences listed, over 10% were seen once. As for time point: technical triplicate 1. Sequencing was carried out using CD4+ T cells from blood. J is TRBJ2-6 and V is TRBV7-9; D uncertain. The receptor's source is a female donor with HTLV-1-associated myelopathy (HAM/TSP). For the CDR3, the DNA is TGTGCCAGCAGCCCCTCGGGGGCCAACGTCCTGACTTTC. It specifies CASSPSGANVLTF.